This TCR beta chain came from a study of naive and memory T cell subsets. Regarding the study as a whole: Naive and memory repertoire findings lacked a ground truth for validation.

This CDR3 spans 14 amino acids. Germline V lookup: CDR1 LNHDA, CDR2 SQIVND (reference sequence). V trimming: 4 bases; J trimming: 5 bases; junction bases outside the gene matches: 5. There are many counts of this clonotype. What it binds is not known. The beta constant-region primer was an equimolar mix of two oligonucleotides covering TRBC1 and TRBC2. TCRdb reanalysed the UMI-ligation and nested PCR reads using MiXCR and keeps one entry per CDR3 protein. The sample contains roughly 98,000 distinct CDR3 sequences, roughly 7% of which appear only once. CMV status came from CD4+ T cell IFNgamma after overnight CMV lysate stimulation of fresh PBMCs.

The V gene is TRBV19, the J gene TRBJ2-5, with TRBD1 matching 9 bases. The receptor comes from a human donor in good health. Sequencing was done on a sample of central memory CD4+ T cells from blood. The CDR3 reads CASSTGTGYETQYF. For the CDR3, the DNA is TGTGCCAGTAGTACCGGGACAGGGTACGAGACCCAGTACTTC. Looking up the rest from reference TRBV19 and TRBJ2-5 gives the full variable domain: DGGITQSPKYLFRKEGQNVTLSCEQNLNHDAMYWYRQDPGQGLRLIYYSQIVNDFQKGDIAEGYSVSREKKESFPLTVTSAQKNPTAFYLCASSTGTGYETQYFGPGTRLLVL.